The next 24 T cell receptor beta chains were all read from a single sample in a study of CD8+CD57+ T cells in acquired aplastic anemia. An expansion of CD8+CD57+ cells by flow cytometry had been shown in patients chosen for sequencing. Template material for TCR beta VDJ and CDR3 profiling consisted of genomic DNA. TCRdb independently ran MiXCR on the reads; one entry per CDR3 protein. The sample consists of more than 200,000 distinct CDR3 sequences, roughly 53% of them appearing once. Sequenced: sorted CD4+, CD8+, or CD8+CD57+ T cells (not recorded which) from PBMCs. The origin of the receptors is a human donor with aplastic anemia.

Remarks on this clonotype: The missing conserved phenylalanine or tryptophan at the end of this CDR3 makes a read error likely. The chain joins TRBV28 to TRBJ1-6, with D unresolved. The germline V and J ends were trimmed by 7 bases and 8 bases, with 18 bases remaining between them. Germline loops: CDR1 MDHEN, CDR2 SYDVKM. CDR3 length: 15 residues. This CDR3 is CASISAVPRDSPLHL. Here the CDR3 DNA reads TGTGCCAGCATTTCAGCGGTCCCGAGGGATTCACCCCTCCACCTT.

The chain combines TRBV10-3 with TRBJ1-1, with 10 bases identical to TRBD1. There are 15 residues in the CDR3. Germline CDR1 is ENHRY and CDR2 is SYGVKD. With V trimmed by 6 bases and J by 10 bases, 14 bases remained unmatched. CDR3 sequence (DNA): TGTGCCATCAGCCGACAGGGGGCCTCGGGTGTATTAGCTTTCTTT. As protein: CAISRQGASGVLAFF.

As to this clonotype: A junction end diverges from the germline sequence, so it may reflect a read error. This chain links TRBV9 with TRBJ2-6; 9 bases match TRBD2. This CDR3 has 18 amino acids. Germline values: CDR1 SGDLS, CDR2 YYNGEE. Written as DNA, the CDR3 is TGCGCCAGCAGCTTGGTCCTAGCGGGACTCTCTGGGGCCAACGTCCTGACTTTC. Protein sequence: CASSLVLAGLSGANVLTF.

This clonotype was observed many times. V and J are TRBV20-1 and TRBJ1-5; D possibly corresponds to TRBD1 (6 bases). From germline, CDR1 is DFQATT and CDR2 SNEGSKA (reference sequence). The V and J ends lost 4 bases and 1 base respectively, with 11 bases between them. The CDR3 sequence is 14 residues long. The CDR3 loop is CSATGHKSNQPQHF. The CDR3 DNA reads as TGCAGTGCTACGGGACATAAAAGCAATCAGCCCCAGCATTTT.

This clonotype was counted ten times or more. J is TRBJ2-3 and V is TRBV15; D is unclear. Per the germline V gene, CDR1 is LNHNV and CDR2 is YYDKDF (reference sequence). Trimming pared 0 bases from V and 0 bases from J, leaving 7 bases between. The CDR3 is 15 residues long. This CDR3 reads CATSRDRVSTDTQYF. In nucleotides, the CDR3 is TGTGCCACCAGCAGAGATCGGGTTAGCACAGATACGCAGTATTTT. The full variable domain, completed using reference TRBV15 and TRBJ2-3, is DAMVIQNPRYQVTQFGKPVTLSCSQTLNHNVMYWYQQKSSQAPKLLFHYYDKDFNNEADTPDNFQSRRPNTSFCFLDIRSPGLGDTAMYLCATSRDRVSTDTQYFGPGTRLTVL.

This clonotype was seen only once. The chain employs TRBV10-3 and TRBJ2-7, with a possible D match to TRBD1 (6 bases). Deletions cut 10 bases from V and 4 bases from J, with 17 bases between. CDR3 length: 13 residues. Germline CDR1 reads ENHRY; CDR2 reads SYGVKD. The CDR3: CATETGRLYEQYF. CDR3 bases: TGTGCCACAGAGACAGGCCGATTATACGAGCAGTACTTC.

There are many counts of this clonotype. V gene TRBV7-2 combines with J gene TRBJ2-1, with no clear D. The CDR3 is made up of 12 amino acids. The germline CDR1 and CDR2 sequences are SGHTA and FQGNSA. The V and J ends lost 4 bases and 4 bases respectively, with 5 bases between them. CDR3 loop: CASSSQYNEQFF. CDR3 in DNA: TGTGCCAGCAGCTCCCAGTACAATGAGCAGTTCTTC.

This clonotype occurred many times. The chain is built from TRBV24-1 and TRBJ2-1; 8 bases are shared with TRBD2. The CDR3 consists of 13 residues. Germline CDR1 is KGHDR and CDR2 is SFDVKD. Trimming at V came to 7 bases and at J to 7 bases, leaving 5 bases not matched to a gene. The CDR3 DNA follows: TGTGCCACCAGCGCGGGGGGTGGGAATGAGCAGTTCTTC. This translates into CATSAGGGNEQFF.

This clonotype was detected many times. The chain uses TRBV10-1 and TRBJ2-1; 10 bases are a match to TRBD2. Germline values: CDR1 WNHNN, CDR2 SYGVQD (reference sequence). Losses at the gene ends were 6 bases for V and 10 bases for J; bases not matched to a gene: 6. This CDR3 comprises 13 residues. In DNA form, the CDR3 reads TGCGCCAGCAGCTTAGCGGGGGGAAAAGAGCAGTTCTTC. Amino acid sequence: CASSLAGGKEQFF.

This clonotype was seen more than once but under ten times. In DNA, the CDR3 is TGTGCCAGCTCACCTAGGACAGGGACAGATACGCAGTATTTT. The encoded protein is CASSPRTGTDTQYF. This chain links TRBV18 with TRBJ2-3; TRBD1 matches 8 bases. Germline V gives CDR1 KGHSH, CDR2 LQKENI. V lost 3 bases, J lost 3 bases, and 2 bases stayed unmatched. The CDR3 spans 14 residues.

This clonotype came up many times. CDR3 region: CSARAQGTNQPQHF. The CDR3 nucleotides read TGCAGTGCCCGCGCACAGGGAACCAATCAGCCCCAGCATTTT. The V call is TRBV20-1, the J call TRBJ1-5, with D perhaps TRBD1 (6 bases). Germline V gene data show CDR1 as DFQATT and CDR2 as SNEGSKA (reference sequence). V lost 6 bases to trimming and J lost 3 bases, with 15 bases between them. This CDR3 has 14 amino acids.

The chain combines TRBV5-1 with TRBJ1-1, with 11 bases matching TRBD1. Germline CDR1 and CDR2: SGHRS and YFSETQ. This CDR3 spans 15 amino acids. J lost 4 bases, V lost 4 bases, and 6 bases had no gene match. The CDR3 DNA follows: TGCGCCAGCAGCCTTCGGACAGGGGGCTTCACTGAAGCTTTCTTT. Its protein product is CASSLRTGGFTEAFF.

The DNA for the CDR3 is TGTGCCAGCAGTCTCGGCACCACGGGACAGCAGTTCTTC. Protein product: CASSLGTTGQQFF. J is TRBJ2-1 and V is TRBV12-3 or TRBV12-4; perhaps D is TRBD1 or TRBD2 (5 bases each). This CDR3 region has 13 residues. V shed 5 bases and J shed 11 bases, with 16 bases lying between them.

The rearrangement joins TRBV3-1 to TRBJ1-6, with TRBD1 as a possible D gene (6 bases). The V gene lost 3 bases and the J gene lost 7 bases, with 10 bases spanning the gap. The CDR3 is 14 amino acids. Germline V gene data show CDR1 as LGHDT and CDR2 as YNNKEL (reference sequence). The CDR3 is CASSQRQENSPLHF. The CDR3 DNA sequence: TGTGCCAGCAGCCAGAGACAGGAAAATTCACCCCTCCACTTT.

This clonotype was counted at least ten times. The chain carries TRBV28 and TRBJ1-5, with 8 bases identical to TRBD1. Germline lookup yields CDR1 MDHEN and CDR2 SYDVKM. Unmatched junction bases numbered 4, after V lost 8 bases and J lost 4 bases. CDR3 length equals 13 residues. CDR3 sequence: CASRTGWNQPQHF. Written as DNA, the CDR3 is TGTGCCAGCCGGACAGGGTGGAATCAGCCCCAGCATTTT.

This chain connects TRBV9 to TRBJ1-4; D is uncertain. The CDR3 is 15 amino acids. CDR1 SGDLS and CDR2 YYNGEE come from the germline V gene. V lost 0 bases, J lost 6 bases, and 12 bases lay in between. The CDR3 sequence: CASSVGADEYEKLFF. Written as DNA, the CDR3 is TGTGCCAGCAGCGTAGGGGCGGATGAATATGAAAAACTGTTTTTT.

Comment on this clonotype: A clone one base away is much larger, so this may be a read error. V gene TRBV5-1 combines with J gene TRBJ1-1; weak D call: TRBD1 (6 bases). The CDR3 has 14 residues. Trimming took 7 bases from V and 10 from J, leaving 23 bases between them. Germline assignment: CDR1 SGHRS and CDR2 YFSETQ. The CDR3 protein is CASAQVTGLGAAFF. The CDR3 nucleotides read TGCGCCAGCGCCCAAGTGACAGGCCTCGGGGCAGCTTTCTTT.

A note on this clonotype: Just one base apart from a much larger clone, this may be a read error. The CDR3 sequence is CASSEGTAFRETQCF. The CDR3 region has the DNA TGCGCCAGCAGCGAGGGGACAGCTTTTAGGGAGACCCAGTGCTTC. This rearrangement joins TRBV5-1 to TRBJ2-5; 7 nucleotides agree with TRBD1. Germline CDR1 is SGHRS and CDR2 is YFSETQ. CDR3 size: 15 residues.

The chain has TRBV7-6 and TRBJ1-4; 12 positions agree with TRBD1. Germline CDR1 is SGHVS and CDR2 is FNYEAQ. Trimming cost V 0 bases and J 8 bases; bases outside gene matches: 10. This CDR3 comprises 18 residues. CDR3 DNA: TGTGCCAGCAGCTTAGCGGCTTTCGGGACAGGGGGCCGAGAAAAACTGTTTTTT. Its protein product is CASSLAAFGTGGREKLFF.

The chain has TRBV12-3 or TRBV12-4 and TRBJ1-2; 12 bases line up with TRBD1. The CDR3 consists of 15 residues. V shed 4 bases and J 4 bases; nucleotides not matched to a gene: 4. The CDR3 DNA reads TGTGCCAGCAGTTGGGACAGGGGGCAAGGCTATGGCTACACCTTC. Translating it yields CASSWDRGQGYGYTF.

The rearrangement links TRBV29-1 to TRBJ2-1, with D perhaps assigned TRBD1 or TRBD2 (6 bases each). The CDR3 extends over 14 amino acids. Germline assignment: CDR1 SQVTM and CDR2 ANQGSEA. Trimming removed 7 bases from V and 5 bases from J, with 18 bases in between. This CDR3 reads CSGGRSGVNNEQFF. The CDR3, as DNA: TGCAGCGGGGGGCGGTCGGGGGTGAACAATGAGCAGTTCTTC.

As to this clonotype: Since no conserved phenylalanine or tryptophan closes the CDR3, a read error is the likely cause. It is unclear where the CDR3 begins or ends on the DNA, so no DNA is shown, and the CDR3 is as TCRdb lists it. This chain joins TRBV2 and TRBJ1-4; the table's D call TRBD1 went unverified against the DNA. The CDR3 length is 10 residues, termini included. CDR1 and CDR2 (germline): SNHLY, FYNNEI. The CDR3 region is CASSRDISYY.

V usage is TRBV7-2 and J usage is TRBJ1-4; tentatively, D is TRBD1 (6 bases). The germline CDR1 and CDR2 sequences are SGHTA and FQGNSA. The CDR3 sequence is 14 residues long. The V end was cut by 3 bases, the J end by 7 bases, with 12 bases between. CDR3 nucleotide sequence: TGTGCCAGCAGCTTCGGGACAACTTTTGAAAAACTGTTTTTT. Translated, it gives CASSFGTTFEKLFF. The full variable domain, its missing parts supplied by reference TRBV7-2 and TRBJ1-4, is GAGVSQSPSNKVTEKGKDVELRCDPISGHTALYWYRQSLGQGLEFLIYFQGNSAPDKSGLPSDRFSAERTGGSVSTLTIQRTQQEDSAVYLCASSFGTTFEKLFFGSGTQLSVL.

This chain joins TRBV5-1 and TRBJ2-5, with a weak D call TRBD1 (5 bases). Germline V gene data show CDR1 as SGHRS and CDR2 as YFSETQ. CDR3 length: 15 residues. V dropped 0 bases and J dropped 2 bases, with 11 bases sitting between them. The CDR3 DNA follows: TGCGCCAGCAGCTTGGTGGTAGCAGGGCAAGAGACCCAGTACTTC. Translating gives CASSLVVAGQETQYF.